The next 17 T cell receptor beta chains were all read from a single sample in a study of T cell responses to AZD1222 COVID-19 vaccine. The assay was immunoSEQ multiplex PCR, and TCRdb's table has in-frame clones only and misses some. The sample comprises 90,000 to 150,000 clones, approximately 86% of which are singletons, and approximately 2.6% rests with the top ten. The material sequenced was peripheral blood, taken 28 days after the second AZD1222 dose. Receptors were obtained from an adult who received the AZD1222 COVID-19 vaccine.

The chain's CDR3 is CASSLVSSSGANVLTF. CDR3 nucleotide sequence: TGTGCCAGCAGCTTAGTGTCCAGCTCTGGGGCCAACGTCCTGACTTTC. This rearrangement joins TRBV7-6 to TRBJ2-6; D is undetermined. The germline CDR1 and CDR2 sequences are SGHVS and FNYEAQ. V was trimmed by 1 base and J by 0 bases, leaving 7 bases between them. This CDR3 is 16 amino acids long. The full variable domain, in which reference TRBV7-6 and TRBJ2-6 provide the parts outside the CDR3, is GAGVSQSPRYKVTKRGQDVALRCDPISGHVSLYWYRQALGQGPEFLTYFNYEAQQDKSGLPNDRFSAERPEGSISTLTIQRTEQRDSAMYRCASSLVSSSGANVLTFGAGSRLTVL.

This clone was seen once. The chain is built from TRBV29-1 and TRBJ1-1; TRBD1 is a possible D gene (6 bases). This CDR3 region has 13 residues. The germline gives CDR1 SQVTM, CDR2 ANQGSEA. The V end lost 8 bases, the J end lost 1 base, and 14 bases lay between the germline ends. The CDR3: CSSLSTGNTEAFF. CDR3 DNA sequence: TGCAGCTCCTTATCGACAGGGAACACTGAAGCTTTCTTT.

The rearrangement uses TRBV12-3 or TRBV12-4 and TRBJ2-6; no reliable D call. The CDR3 totals 13 residues. Trimming shortened V by 2 bases and J by 4 bases, and 3 bases separated the two germline ends. The CDR3 protein is CASSLTGANVLTF. CDR3 bases: TGTGCCAGCAGTTTAACCGGGGCCAACGTCCTGACTTTC.

Only a few counts were recorded for this clone. CDR3 DNA sequence: TGTGCCAGCAGCTCGGGACAGGGTTGGACCGGGGAGCTGTTTTTT. This sequence encodes CASSSGQGWTGELFF. The rearrangement joins TRBV7-2 to TRBJ2-2; 9 positions match TRBD1. The ends lost 4 bases at V and 5 bases at J; junction bases unmatched: 5. Germline V gene data show CDR1 as SGHTA and CDR2 as FQGNSA. The CDR3 has 15 residues.

The chain carries TRBV20-1 and TRBJ1-1, with a weak D call TRBD1 (5 bases). The CDR3 consists of 11 residues. Per germline, CDR1 DFQATT and CDR2 SNEGSKA (reference sequence). The ends were cut back, 6 bases at V and 6 bases at J, with 11 bases in the middle. The CDR3 DNA reads TGCAGTGCCAGGGTGACTTCTGAAGCTTTCTTT. It translates to CSARVTSEAFF.

This chain connects TRBV18 to TRBJ2-1; 7 bases are shared with TRBD1. The germline gives CDR1 KGHSH, CDR2 LQKENI. CDR3 size: 15 residues. Trimming took 1 base from V and 2 from J; bases not matched to a gene: 2. CDR3 DNA: TGTGCCAGCTCACCACGGACAGGAACCTACAATGAGCAGTTCTTC. Amino acids: CASSPRTGTYNEQFF.

The chain is built from TRBV10-3 and TRBJ2-7; either TRBD1 or TRBD2 may supply D (5 bases each). V lost 6 bases and J lost 5, with 14 bases in between. The CDR3 has 13 amino acids. From germline, CDR1 is ENHRY and CDR2 SYGVKD. The CDR3 DNA is TGTGCCATCAGGGTTCCCGGGACCCACGAGCAGTACTTC. Protein product: CAIRVPGTHEQYF.

The V and J genes are TRBV10-3 and TRBJ1-5; a weak D match, TRBD1 (6 bases). CDR3 size: 15 residues. CDR1 ENHRY and CDR2 SYGVKD come from the germline V gene. Trimming pared 5 bases from V and 3 bases from J, leaving 14 bases between. The CDR3 here is CAISKQGPDNQPQHF. The DNA of the CDR3 is TGTGCCATCAGTAAACAGGGACCCGACAATCAGCCCCAGCATTTT.

This clone appeared once. V gene TRBV27 combines with J gene TRBJ2-7, with a tentative D call TRBD2 (7 bases). Germline V gene data show CDR1 as MNHEY and CDR2 as SMNVEV (reference sequence). The V and J ends lost 8 bases and 0 bases respectively, with 17 bases between them. This CDR3 has 15 amino acids. This CDR3 is CASRKGGGSSYEQYF. The CDR3 DNA reads TGTGCCAGCCGTAAAGGGGGGGGCAGCTCCTACGAGCAGTACTTC.

This chain connects TRBV12-3 or TRBV12-4 to TRBJ1-2, with D possibly being TRBD1 (5 bases). V shed 5 bases and J shed 8 bases, with 12 bases lying between them. The CDR3 covers 12 residues. Here the CDR3 reads CASSVQGGGYTF. DNA for the CDR3: TGTGCCAGCAGTGTCCAGGGAGGCGGCTACACCTTC.

This chain uses TRBV7-9 with TRBJ1-6, with D perhaps TRBD1 (5 bases). CDR3 length: 15 residues. V gave up 5 bases and J gave up 6 bases, with 14 bases separating them. Germline V gene sequence: CDR1 SEHNR, CDR2 FQNEAQ (reference sequence). The CDR3 coding sequence is TGTGCCAGCAGCCTAGGGACCGCCGTTAATTCACCCCTCCACTTT. This encodes CASSLGTAVNSPLHF.

V and J are TRBV2 and TRBJ2-7; D not certain. The CDR3 totals 11 residues. With 4 bases removed from V and 6 bases from J, the gap between germline ends came to 7 bases. Germline V gives CDR1 SNHLY, CDR2 FYNNEI. The CDR3 loop reads CASSGNIEQYF. The DNA for the CDR3 is TGTGCCAGCAGTGGGAACATCGAGCAGTACTTC.

V usage is TRBV18 and J usage is TRBJ1-2; D gene uncertain. Between the trimmed V and J ends, which lost 6 bases and 8 bases, there was a span of 16 bases. In germline, CDR1 is KGHSH, CDR2 LQKENI. This CDR3 is built from 13 residues. CDR3 nucleotides: TGTGCCAGCTCCACCACCGACCGTGAAGGCTACACCTTC. It yields the protein CASSTTDREGYTF.

This clone was seen a handful of times. The DNA of the CDR3 is TGTGCCAGCAGCTTGATTTTTGACTCTGGAAACACCATATATTTT. It is translated as CASSLIFDSGNTIYF. The genes are TRBV5-6 and TRBJ1-3; no firm D call. The CDR3 is 15 residues long. V gave up 1 base and J gave up 0 bases, with 8 bases separating them. CDR1 and CDR2 (germline): SGHDT, YYEEEE. Based on the CDR3 plus reference TRBV5-6 and TRBJ1-3, the full variable domain is DAGVTQSPTHLIKTRGQQVTLRCSPKSGHDTVSWYQQALGQGPQFIFQYYEEEERQRGNFPDRFSGHQFPNYSSELNVNALLLGDSALYLCASSLIFDSGNTIYFGEGSWLTVV.

The CDR3: CASSENGYNEKLFF. CDR3 in DNA: TGTGCCAGCAGTGAAAACGGATATAATGAAAAACTGTTTTTT. This sequence joins TRBV2 and TRBJ1-4; D gene uncertain. V was trimmed by 2 bases and J by 4 bases, leaving 8 bases between them. This CDR3 has 14 residues. The germline V gene has CDR1 SNHLY and CDR2 FYNNEI.

The V and J genes are TRBV2 and TRBJ1-2; D is unclear. V was clipped by 6 bases and J by 7 bases, with 9 bases between them. The CDR3 is 11 amino acids. Germline V gene data show CDR1 as SNHLY and CDR2 as FYNNEI. The CDR3 spells CASRAGSGYTF. The CDR3 DNA reads TGTGCCAGCAGGGCGGGGTCTGGCTACACCTTC. Full variable domain (missing parts from reference TRBV2 and TRBJ1-2): EPEVTQTPSHQVTQMGQEVILRCVPISNHLYFYWYRQILGQKVEFLVSFYNNEISEKSEIFDDQFSVERPDGSNFTLKIRSTKLEDSAMYFCASRAGSGYTFGSGTRLTVV.

The gene calls are TRBV7-7 and TRBJ2-3, with D tentatively TRBD1 or TRBD2 (7 bases each). Trimming pared 5 bases from V and 1 base from J, leaving 10 bases between. The CDR3 totals 14 residues. Germline values: CDR1 SSHAT, CDR2 FNYEAQ (reference sequence). The CDR3 loop reads CASSQGGGTDTQYF. The CDR3 bases are TGTGCCAGCAGCCAGGGGGGGGGCACAGATACGCAGTATTTT.